The present T cell receptor beta chain was sequenced within a study of spatial heterogeneity in lung cancer. Time point denoted: sample taken at primary tumor resection. Donors were roughly 72 untreated early-stage non-small cell lung cancer patients. This clonotype counts as medium-sized (0.01 to 0.1%). Its antigen is still unknown. With the library built for alpha chains, this beta chain is off target and its frequency is not meaningful. From germline, CDR1 is LGHNA and CDR2 YSLEER. V lost 0 bases, J lost 7 bases, and 13 bases lay in between. The CDR3 covers 16 residues. The study, taken as a whole, reports: The number of expanded tumor alpha and beta chains correlated with mutation number.

TCRdb reanalysed the 5' RACE reads using MiXCR and keeps one entry per CDR3 protein. The data hold under 5,000 distinct CDR3 sequences, with approximately 6.6% observed a single time. The sequencing used lung tumor tissue, collected at surgery. This sequence joins TRBV4-3 and TRBJ1-6; D not certain. This sequence was found in a male donor with early-stage non-small cell lung cancer. CDR3 coding DNA: TGCGCCAGCAGCCAAGATCCGGCAGATACAAATTCACCCCTCCACTTT. It codes for CASSQDPADTNSPLHF.